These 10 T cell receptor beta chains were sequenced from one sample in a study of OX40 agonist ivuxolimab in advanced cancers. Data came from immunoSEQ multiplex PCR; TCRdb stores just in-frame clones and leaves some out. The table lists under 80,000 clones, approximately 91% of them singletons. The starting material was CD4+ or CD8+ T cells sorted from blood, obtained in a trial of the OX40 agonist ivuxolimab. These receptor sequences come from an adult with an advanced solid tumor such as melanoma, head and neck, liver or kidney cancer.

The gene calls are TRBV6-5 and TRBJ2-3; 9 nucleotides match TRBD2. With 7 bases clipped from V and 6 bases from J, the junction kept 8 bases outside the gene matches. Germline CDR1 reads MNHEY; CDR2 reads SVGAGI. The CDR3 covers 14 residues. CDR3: CASIAGAGADTQYF. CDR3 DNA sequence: TGTGCCAGCATAGCGGGAGCGGGGGCGGATACGCAGTATTTT.

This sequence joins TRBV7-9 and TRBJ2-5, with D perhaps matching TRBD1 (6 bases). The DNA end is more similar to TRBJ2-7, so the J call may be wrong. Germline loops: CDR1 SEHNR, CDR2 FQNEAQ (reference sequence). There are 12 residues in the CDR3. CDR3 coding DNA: TGTGCCAGCAGCTTAGGGACAGACGAGCAGTACTTC. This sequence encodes CASSLGTDEQYF.

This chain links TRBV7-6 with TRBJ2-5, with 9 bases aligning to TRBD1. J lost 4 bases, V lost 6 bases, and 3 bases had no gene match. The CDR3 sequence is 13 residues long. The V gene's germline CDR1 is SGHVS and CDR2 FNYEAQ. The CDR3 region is CASSPQGAETQYF. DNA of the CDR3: TGTGCCAGCAGTCCACAGGGGGCAGAGACCCAGTACTTC.

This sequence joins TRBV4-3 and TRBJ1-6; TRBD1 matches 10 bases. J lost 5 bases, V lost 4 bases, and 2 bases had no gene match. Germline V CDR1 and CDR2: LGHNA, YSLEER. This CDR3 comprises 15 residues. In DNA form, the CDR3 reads TGCGCCAGCAGCCCGGGACAGGGGCATAATTCACCCCTCCACTTT. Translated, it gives CASSPGQGHNSPLHF.

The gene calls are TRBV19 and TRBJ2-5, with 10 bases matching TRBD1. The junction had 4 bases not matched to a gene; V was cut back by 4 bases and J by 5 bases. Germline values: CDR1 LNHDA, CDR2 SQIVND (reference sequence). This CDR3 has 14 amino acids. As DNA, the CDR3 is TGTGCCAGTAGTAGGGACAGGGGTTCCGAGACCCAGTACTTC. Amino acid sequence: CASSRDRGSETQYF.

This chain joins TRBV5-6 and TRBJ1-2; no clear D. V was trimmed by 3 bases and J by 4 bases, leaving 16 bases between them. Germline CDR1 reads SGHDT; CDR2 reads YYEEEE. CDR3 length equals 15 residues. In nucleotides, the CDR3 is TGTGCCAGCAGCTCGCTCCAACCTACAGTCTATGGCTACACCTTC. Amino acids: CASSSLQPTVYGYTF.

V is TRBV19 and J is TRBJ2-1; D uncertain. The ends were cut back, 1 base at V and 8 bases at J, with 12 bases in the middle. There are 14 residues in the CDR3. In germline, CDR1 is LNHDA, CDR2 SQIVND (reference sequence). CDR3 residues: CASSIGSPLHEQFF. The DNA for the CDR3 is TGTGCCAGTAGTATAGGCAGTCCTCTGCATGAGCAGTTCTTC. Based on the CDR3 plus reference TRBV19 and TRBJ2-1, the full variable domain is DGGITQSPKYLFRKEGQNVTLSCEQNLNHDAMYWYRQDPGQGLRLIYYSQIVNDFQKGDIAEGYSVSREKKESFPLTVTSAQKNPTAFYLCASSIGSPLHEQFFGPGTRLTVL.

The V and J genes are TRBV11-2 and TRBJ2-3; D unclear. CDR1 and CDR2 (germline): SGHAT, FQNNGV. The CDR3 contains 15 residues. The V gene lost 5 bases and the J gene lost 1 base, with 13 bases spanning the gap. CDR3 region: CASSNKKYGTDTQYF. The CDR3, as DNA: TGTGCCAGCAGCAATAAGAAATATGGCACAGATACGCAGTATTTT.

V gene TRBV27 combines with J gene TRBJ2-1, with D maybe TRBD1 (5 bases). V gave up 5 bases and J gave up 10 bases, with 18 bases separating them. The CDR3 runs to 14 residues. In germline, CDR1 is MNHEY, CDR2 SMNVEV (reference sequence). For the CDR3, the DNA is TGTGCCAGCAGTCCTACCAATTCAGGGCAGGAGCAGTTCTTC. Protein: CASSPTNSGQEQFF.

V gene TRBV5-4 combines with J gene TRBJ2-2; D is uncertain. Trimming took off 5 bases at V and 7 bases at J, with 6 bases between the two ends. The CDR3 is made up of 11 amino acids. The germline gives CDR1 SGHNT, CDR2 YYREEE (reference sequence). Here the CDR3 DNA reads TGTGCCAGCAGTGACCGCGGGGAGCTGTTTTTT. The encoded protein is CASSDRGELFF.